The next 20 T cell receptor beta chains were all read from a single sample in a study of T cell responses to AZD1222 COVID-19 vaccine. Here immunoSEQ multiplex PCR was the method, and the copy in TCRdb shows in-frame clones only, minus some. The data show some 110,000 clones, with 87% seen just once and roughly 7.4% held by the top ten. This specimen was peripheral blood, taken on day 0 of AZD1222 vaccination. Receptors were obtained from an adult in good health.

CDR3 nucleotide sequence: TGTGCCAGTATCCATGCAGCGGGAGGTTCCGGGGAGCTGTTTTTT. The encoded protein is CASIHAAGGSGELFF. The rearrangement joins TRBV19 to TRBJ2-2; 9 nucleotides line up with TRBD2. Per the germline V gene, CDR1 is LNHDA and CDR2 is SQIVND (reference sequence). The CDR3 runs 15 residues. The trim removed 7 bases at V and 6 bases at J, leaving 9 bases unmatched.

The V call is TRBV21-1, the J call TRBJ2-5; no check of the table's D call, TRBD2, against the DNA was made. TRBV21-1 constitutes a pseudogene. This CDR3 region has 12 residues. CDR3 sequence (DNA): TGTGCCAGCAGCAAAGTTAGCGAGACCCAGTACTTC. This gives the protein CASSKVSETQYF.

The rearrangement uses TRBV5-4 and TRBJ2-3; 7 bases map to TRBD1. Germline V CDR1 and CDR2: SGHNT, YYREEE (reference sequence). This CDR3 region has 16 residues. V trimming: 4 bases; J trimming: 0 bases; junction bases outside the gene matches: 8. The CDR3 DNA follows: TGTGCCAGCAGCCCTGGGGACAGCCTGAGCACAGATACGCAGTATTTT. Protein sequence: CASSPGDSLSTDTQYF.

This clone occurred once. This chain uses TRBV6-1 with TRBJ1-1; tentative D call: TRBD1 (6 bases). CDR3 length: 15 amino acids. The V gene's germline CDR1 is MNHNS and CDR2 SASEGT. V was shortened by 1 base and J by 0 bases, with 9 bases between the two germline ends. This chain's CDR3 is CASSEGQDMNTEAFF. The CDR3 nucleotides read TGTGCCAGCAGTGAAGGACAGGATATGAACACTGAAGCTTTCTTT.

This sequence joins TRBV25-1 and TRBJ1-2; 9 bases line up with TRBD1. The V segment lost 3 bases and the J segment 8 bases; nucleotides outside the gene matches: 4. CDR1 and CDR2 (germline): MGHDK, SYGVNS. The CDR3 is 13 amino acids. The CDR3 loop reads CASSEGQGMGYTF. The DNA of the CDR3 is TGTGCCAGCAGTGAGGGACAGGGAATGGGCTACACCTTC.

The V call is TRBV27, the J call TRBJ2-3; no reliable D call. CDR3 size: 12 residues. Germline CDR1 MNHEY, CDR2 SMNVEV (reference sequence). Trimming stripped 5 bases from V and 6 bases from J, with 9 bases between. The CDR3 protein is CASSPQADTQYF. For the CDR3, the DNA is TGTGCCAGCAGTCCACAAGCGGATACGCAGTATTTT.

The chain carries TRBV6-4 and TRBJ2-2; tentatively, D is TRBD1 (6 bases). Germline loops: CDR1 MRHNA, CDR2 SNTAGT. The CDR3 spans 13 residues. The V end lost 6 bases, the J end lost 6 bases, and 11 bases lay between the germline ends. CDR3 bases: TGTGCCAGCAGGGCCTCAGGGGCCGGGGAGCTGTTTTTT. It translates to CASRASGAGELFF.

The V call is TRBV30, the J call TRBJ2-5, with TRBD1 matching 7 bases. The CDR3 loop spans 14 amino acids. J lost 5 bases, V lost 0 bases, and 6 bases had no gene match. Germline CDR1 and CDR2: GTSNPN and SVGIG (reference sequence). In nucleotides, the CDR3 is TGTGCCTGGAGTGTAGAGAACAGGGGTGAGACCCAGTACTTC. Translating it yields CAWSVENRGETQYF.

This chain joins TRBV4-1 and TRBJ2-7, with 10 bases fitting TRBD1. Germline V lookup: CDR1 MGHRA, CDR2 YSYEKL. With V trimmed by 4 bases and J by 7 bases, 7 bases remained unmatched. The CDR3 extends over 14 amino acids. CDR3 protein: CASSPWTGGGEQYF. In DNA, the CDR3 is TGCGCCAGCAGCCCGTGGACAGGGGGTGGAGAGCAGTACTTC.

V gene TRBV19 combines with J gene TRBJ2-1; 11 positions agree with TRBD2. The ends lost 4 bases at V and 6 bases at J; junction bases unmatched: 14. The CDR3 runs to 18 residues. From germline, CDR1 is LNHDA and CDR2 SQIVND (reference sequence). CDR3 DNA: TGTGCCAGTAGTACGACTAGCGGGATAGCATTGGCGTCCAATGAGCAGTTCTTC. It specifies CASSTTSGIALASNEQFF.

CDR3 sequence: CASRAQSGKSATNEKLFF. The CDR3, as DNA: TGTGCCAGCAGGGCCCAATCAGGAAAGAGTGCAACTAATGAAAAACTGTTTTTT. The gene calls are TRBV2 and TRBJ1-4; unclear D gene. The CDR3 contains 18 residues. Germline CDR1 reads SNHLY; CDR2 reads FYNNEI. V was shortened by 6 bases and J by 0 bases, with 20 bases between the two germline ends.

The chain couples TRBV28 to TRBJ2-1; D is unresolved. Germline V CDR1 and CDR2: MDHEN, SYDVKM. The CDR3 is 13 amino acids. V lost 5 bases and J 0 bases, leaving 5 bases between the germline ends. CDR3 nucleotide sequence: TGTGCCAGCAGTCGCAGCTCCTACAATGAGCAGTTCTTC. Its protein is CASSRSSYNEQFF.

This rearrangement joins TRBV29-1 to TRBJ1-2; TRBD1 might be the D (6 bases). The CDR3 is made up of 13 amino acids. Germline-derived CDR1 and CDR2 are SQVTM and ANQGSEA. The V and J ends lost 4 bases and 10 bases respectively, with 19 bases between them. The CDR3 reads CSVGRGAATPYTF. DNA of the CDR3: TGCAGCGTTGGTCGGGGGGCCGCGACCCCCTACACCTTC.

The chain joins TRBV28 to TRBJ1-6, with a tentative D call TRBD1 (5 bases). Germline assignment: CDR1 MDHEN and CDR2 SYDVKM. V was cut by 1 base and J by 8 bases, with 9 bases left in between. CDR3 length: 14 residues. The CDR3 DNA follows: TGTGCCAGCAGTTTATACGGGGACCATTCACCCCTCCACTTT. Its translation is CASSLYGDHSPLHF.

A single count supports this clone. The chain combines TRBV7-2 with TRBJ2-7, with D unresolved. The CDR3 is 14 residues long. Trimming took 6 bases from V and 3 from J, leaving 15 bases between them. Per the germline V gene, CDR1 is SGHTA and CDR2 is FQGNSA. The CDR3 region is CASSLDIRSYEQYF. For the CDR3, the DNA is TGTGCCAGCAGTCTAGACATCCGGAGCTACGAGCAGTACTTC.

This clone appeared a single time. The chain joins TRBV28 to TRBJ2-7; TRBD2 might be the D (7 bases). Trimming pared 5 bases from V and 2 bases from J, leaving 16 bases between. CDR3 length: 15 amino acids. CDR1 and CDR2 from the germline V gene are MDHEN and SYDVKM. CDR3 region: CASSRRGAPPYEQYF. DNA of the CDR3: TGTGCCAGCAGTCGTCGGGGGGCCCCCCCCTACGAGCAGTACTTC.

The V and J genes are TRBV19 and TRBJ2-1; 8 nucleotides align to TRBD2. CDR3 length: 16 residues. With 7 bases clipped from V and 2 bases from J, the junction kept 10 bases outside the gene matches. Germline V gene data show CDR1 as LNHDA and CDR2 as SQIVND (reference sequence). The CDR3 DNA follows: TGTGCCAGTACCGATGGGGCGGGAGGTACCTACAATGAGCAGTTCTTC. Translating it yields CASTDGAGGTYNEQFF.

The rearrangement links TRBV5-1 to TRBJ2-1; perhaps TRBD1 as D (6 bases). The ends were cut back, 0 bases at V and 5 bases at J, with 12 bases in the middle. The V gene's germline CDR1 is SGHRS and CDR2 YFSETQ. CDR3 length: 15 residues. CDR3 nucleotide sequence: TGCGCCAGCAGCTTGGTGTTGGGGGCCAACAATGAGCAGTTCTTC. This sequence encodes CASSLVLGANNEQFF.

The rearrangement joins TRBV2 to TRBJ1-6; 7 nucleotides align to TRBD1. V shed 2 bases, J shed 10 bases, and the junction held 8 bases outside the gene matches. Germline CDR1 is SNHLY and CDR2 is FYNNEI. CDR3 length: 15 amino acids. The CDR3 DNA sequence: TGTGCCAGCAGTGAAATTGGACAGGCAGGATCACCCCTCCACTTT. Its translation is CASSEIGQAGSPLHF.

The rearrangement links TRBV2 to TRBJ1-3; D not certain. Germline CDR1 and CDR2: SNHLY and FYNNEI. The ends were cut back, 7 bases at V and 0 bases at J, with 10 bases in the middle. The CDR3 is made up of 14 amino acids. The CDR3 protein is CASIRASSGNTIYF. The CDR3 DNA sequence: TGTGCCAGCATCCGCGCGAGCTCTGGAAACACCATATATTTT.